Presented here are 10 T cell receptor beta chains from one specimen sequenced in a study of PD-1 blockade in classical Hodgkin lymphoma. Regarding time point: cycle 4 day 1 (C4D1), after more than 5 weeks of nivolumab. Every single patient, without exception, relapsed after autologous stem cell transplantation, and brentuximab vedotin exposure varied. Only in-frame clones appear in the TCRdb table, and some are missing; sequencing was by immunoSEQ multiplex PCR. In the table there are about 4,600 clones, about 64% of which are singletons. The material sequenced was peripheral blood mononuclear cells (PBMCs), taken before the fourth cycle of nivolumab. The receptors shown here come from a human donor with classical Hodgkin lymphoma.

The chain links TRBV4-1 to TRBJ2-3, with D maybe TRBD1 (6 bases). This CDR3 region has 15 residues. V lost 4 bases to trimming and J lost 2 bases, with 13 bases between them. CDR1 and CDR2 from the germline V gene are MGHRA and YSYEKL. CDR3 nucleotide sequence: TGCGCCAGCAGCCTTCAGGACAGCGACACAGATACGCAGTATTTT. Amino acids: CASSLQDSDTDTQYF.

The chain employs TRBV11-3 and TRBJ2-3; tentatively, D is TRBD1 (5 bases). CDR1 and CDR2 (germline): SGHNT, YENEEA. Trimming took off 1 base at V and 6 bases at J, with 17 bases between the two ends. This CDR3 is built from 16 residues. CDR3 nucleotide sequence: TGTGCCAGCAGCTTAGGAAGAACAAGGGGTGTGGATACGCAGTATTTT. Encoded protein: CASSLGRTRGVDTQYF.

By sample share, this clone is medium-sized. V usage is TRBV27 and J usage is TRBJ2-2, with D uncertain. Per germline, CDR1 MNHEY and CDR2 SMNVEV (reference sequence). The CDR3 runs to 15 residues. The V gene lost 1 base and the J gene lost 3 bases, with 9 bases spanning the gap. As DNA, the CDR3 is TGTGCCAGCAGTTTATTTGGAGTCCACACCGGGGAGCTGTTTTTT. Its protein is CASSLFGVHTGELFF.

This chain joins TRBV20-1 and TRBJ1-1; D unclear. The germline V and J ends were trimmed by 3 bases and 5 bases, with 7 bases remaining between them. The CDR3 loop spans 11 amino acids. Germline V lookup: CDR1 DFQATT, CDR2 SNEGSKA (reference sequence). This CDR3 is CSASDQTEAFF. As DNA, the CDR3 is TGCAGTGCTAGTGACCAGACTGAAGCTTTCTTT.

The chain is built from TRBV27 and TRBJ2-1; D gene ambiguous. The length of the CDR3 is 15 residues. Germline CDR1 MNHEY, CDR2 SMNVEV (reference sequence). V lost 7 bases to trimming and J lost 4 bases, with 17 bases between them. Here the CDR3 reads CASTPTPTTYNEQFF. Here the CDR3 DNA reads TGTGCCAGCACCCCGACACCCACGACTTACAATGAGCAGTTCTTC.

J is TRBJ1-1 and V is TRBV30; D is unclear. The CDR3 is made up of 13 amino acids. Between the trimmed V and J ends, which lost 4 bases and 0 bases, there was a span of 9 bases. CDR1 and CDR2 (germline): GTSNPN, SVGIG (reference sequence). The CDR3 spells CAWNLQVNTEAFF. The CDR3 coding sequence is TGTGCCTGGAACCTACAAGTGAACACTGAAGCTTTCTTT.

The chain combines TRBV2 with TRBJ2-3; D might be TRBD2 (6 bases). The CDR3 runs to 15 residues. The V gene's germline CDR1 is SNHLY and CDR2 FYNNEI. With 6 bases removed from V and 0 bases from J, the gap between germline ends came to 13 bases. For the CDR3, the DNA is TGTGCCAGCAGAAGGACTACAGACAGCACAGATACGCAGTATTTT. Translated: CASRRTTDSTDTQYF.

This rearrangement joins TRBV7-9 to TRBJ1-4, with 7 bases identical to TRBD1. Germline loops: CDR1 SEHNR, CDR2 FQNEAQ (reference sequence). The CDR3 is made up of 13 amino acids. Losses at the gene ends were 1 base for V and 8 bases for J; bases not matched to a gene: 1. The CDR3: CASSLGGQEKLFF. The CDR3 coding sequence is TGTGCCAGCAGCTTAGGGGGACAGGAAAAACTGTTTTTT. Supplemented by reference TRBV7-9 and TRBJ1-4, the full variable domain reads DTGVSQNPRHKITKRGQNVTFRCDPISEHNRLYWYRQTLGQGPEFLTYFQNEAQLEKSRLLSDRFSAERPKGSFSTLEIQRTEQGDSAMYLCASSLGGQEKLFFGSGTQLSVL.

The chain recombines TRBV11-2 with TRBJ1-6; D ambiguous. V dropped 1 base and J dropped 7 bases, with 23 bases sitting between them. Per germline, CDR1 SGHAT and CDR2 FQNNGV. There are 19 residues in the CDR3. The CDR3 loop is CASSLVGWATQKGNSPLHF. CDR3 nucleotide sequence: TGTGCCAGCAGCTTAGTGGGGTGGGCCACTCAAAAAGGAAATTCACCCCTCCACTTT.

The chain combines TRBV6-9 with TRBJ2-3; D is uncertain. The germline V and J ends were trimmed by 6 bases and 0 bases, with 7 bases remaining between them. Germline V gene sequence: CDR1 MNHGY, CDR2 SVAAGI. The CDR3 consists of 13 residues. CDR3 protein: CASSLQSTDTQYF. In DNA form, the CDR3 reads TGTGCCAGCAGCCTACAGAGCACAGATACGCAGTATTTT.